The 11 T cell receptor beta chains below come from one sample, sequenced in a study of blood T cell repertoires in COVID-19. Profiling relied on immunoSEQ multiplex PCR, and the TCRdb table lists in-frame clones only, not all of them. Of about 54,000 clones in the sample, less than 95% were seen once. What was sequenced was peripheral blood. These receptors were collected from a woman in her forties with active COVID-19.

The chain couples TRBV19 to TRBJ1-6; TRBD1 agrees at 7 bases. Germline V gives CDR1 LNHDA, CDR2 SQIVND (reference sequence). Trimming cost V 3 bases and J 10 bases; bases outside gene matches: 6. This CDR3 has 14 residues. CDR3 region: CASSMVRGNSPLHF. CDR3 coding DNA: TGTGCCAGTAGTATGGTCAGGGGGAACTCACCCCTCCACTTT.

The rearrangement joins TRBV2 to TRBJ1-1, with TRBD1 as a possible D gene (5 bases). Germline CDR1 is SNHLY and CDR2 is FYNNEI. The CDR3 covers 13 residues. V was trimmed by 0 bases and J by 11 bases, leaving 13 bases between them. The CDR3 protein is CASSEARGGGAFF. The CDR3 DNA sequence: TGTGCCAGCAGTGAAGCGAGGGGAGGCGGGGCTTTCTTT.

This clone has a single count. The rearrangement links TRBV9 to TRBJ2-1, with 7 nucleotides matching TRBD1. This CDR3 spans 16 amino acids. The germline V gene encodes CDR1 SGDLS and CDR2 YYNGEE. The J segment lost 3 bases and the V segment lost 0 bases, leaving 6 bases of the junction unmatched. The CDR3 DNA follows: TGTGCCAGCAGCGTAGGGCCGGACAGGAACTACAATGAGCAGTTCTTC. It encodes CASSVGPDRNYNEQFF.

The chain recombines TRBV9 with TRBJ1-2; D not certain. V was trimmed by 4 bases and J by 8 bases, leaving 21 bases between them. CDR1 and CDR2 (germline): SGDLS, YYNGEE. The CDR3 covers 15 residues. The CDR3 sequence: CASSPSEPWSKGYTF. DNA for the CDR3: TGTGCCAGCAGCCCCTCAGAGCCTTGGAGTAAAGGCTACACCTTC.

The CDR3 coding sequence is TGTGCCAGCAGCTTTAGGGACAGACCCCACAATGAGCAGTTCTTC. It is translated as CASSFRDRPHNEQFF. The genes are TRBV5-8 and TRBJ2-1; 7 bases match TRBD1. CDR1 is SGHTS and CDR2 is YDEGEE in the germline V gene. The V segment lost 2 bases and the J segment 5 bases; nucleotides outside the gene matches: 7. The CDR3 is 15 residues long.

This clone has just one count. The chain's CDR3 is CASSKDPGQGGGYTF. In nucleotides, the CDR3 is TGTGCCAGCAGCAAGGATCCGGGACAGGGGGGCGGCTACACCTTC. The chain couples TRBV21-1 to TRBJ1-2; the DNA was not compared with TRBD1, the D call given in the table. TRBV21-1 is annotated as a pseudogene. This CDR3 region has 15 residues.

The chain couples TRBV7-8 to TRBJ2-3; 7 nucleotides align to TRBD2. Per germline, CDR1 SGHVS and CDR2 FQNEAQ. The trim removed 3 bases at V and 8 bases at J, leaving 5 bases unmatched. This CDR3 spans 13 amino acids. CDR3 sequence (DNA): TGTGCCAGCAGCTTGGGTCCGGGGGGTACGCAGTATTTT. This encodes CASSLGPGGTQYF.

The chain couples TRBV4-2 to TRBJ2-5, with 12 bases identical to TRBD2. Losses at the gene ends were 4 bases for V and 0 bases for J; bases not matched to a gene: 6. Germline V gene sequence: CDR1 LGHNA, CDR2 YNFKEQ. The CDR3 covers 17 residues. The CDR3 DNA sequence: TGTGCCAGCAGCCTCACTGGACTAGCGGGGAACCAAGAGACCCAGTACTTC. Translating it yields CASSLTGLAGNQETQYF.

The V gene is TRBV6-5, the J gene TRBJ1-2; no definite D call. With 2 bases removed from V and 7 bases from J, the gap between germline ends came to 17 bases. Germline V gene lookup returns CDR1 MNHEY and CDR2 SVGAGI. This CDR3 is built from 15 residues. DNA of the CDR3: TGTGCCAGCAGTTACCGAGCGGTTACTGCTGGTGGCTACACCTTC. It specifies CASSYRAVTAGGYTF.

This clone is categorized as medium-sized. The chain combines TRBV27 with TRBJ2-1; tentatively, D is TRBD2 (7 bases). The CDR3 runs 15 residues. Germline CDR1 and CDR2: MNHEY and SMNVEV (reference sequence). Trimming cost V 4 bases and J 8 bases, with 18 bases left between them. CDR3 amino acids: CASSSRGGFGDEQFF. For the CDR3, the DNA is TGTGCCAGCAGTTCCCGCGGGGGCTTTGGGGATGAGCAGTTCTTC.

This sequence joins TRBV9 and TRBJ1-1; 7 bases match TRBD1. The CDR3 spans 15 residues. Germline V gene sequence: CDR1 SGDLS, CDR2 YYNGEE. With V trimmed by 4 bases and J by 0 bases, 6 bases remained unmatched. CDR3 sequence reads: CASSSVQGMNTEAFF. Written as DNA, the CDR3 is TGTGCCAGCAGCTCCGTACAGGGGATGAACACTGAAGCTTTCTTT.